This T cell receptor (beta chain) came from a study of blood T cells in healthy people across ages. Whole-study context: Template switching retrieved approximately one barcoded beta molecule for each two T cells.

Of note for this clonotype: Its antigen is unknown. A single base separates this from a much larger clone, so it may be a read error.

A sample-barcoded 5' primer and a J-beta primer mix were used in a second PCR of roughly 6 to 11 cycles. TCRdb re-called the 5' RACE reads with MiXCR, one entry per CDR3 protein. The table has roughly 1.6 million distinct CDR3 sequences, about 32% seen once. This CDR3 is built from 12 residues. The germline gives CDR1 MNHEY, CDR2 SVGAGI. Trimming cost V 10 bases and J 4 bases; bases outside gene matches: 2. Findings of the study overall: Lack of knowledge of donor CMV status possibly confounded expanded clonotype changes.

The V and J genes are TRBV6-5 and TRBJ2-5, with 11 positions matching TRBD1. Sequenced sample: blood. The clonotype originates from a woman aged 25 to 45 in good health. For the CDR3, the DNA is TGTGCCACCGGGACAGGGGGAGAGACCCAGTACTTC. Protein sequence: CATGTGGETQYF.